This T cell receptor beta chain was obtained from a study of cytomegalovirus exposure and HLA in healthy donors. In the study overall: An earlier analysis identified approximately 120 million unique TCR beta sequences in about 179 million T cells. Findings and limits, study-wide: A later analysis linked around 15,000 TCR beta sequences to HLA alleles at 0.05 false discovery rate. Among immune exposure information, only CMV serostatus was available. There were some public TCRs occurring in many donors, but most TCR sequences were rare.

V dropped 3 bases and J dropped 1 base, with 6 bases sitting between them. Germline-derived CDR1 and CDR2 are KGHSH and LQKENI. There are 13 residues in the CDR3. This clone ranks as medium-sized in terms of frequency. What it binds is unknown. The PCR was carried out with 60 Vbeta primers and 13 Jbeta primers. This table comes from immunoSEQ multiplex PCR, and its TCRdb copy is limited to in-frame clones, with some not included. The table lists 45,000 to 70,000 clones, with 9.5% to 11% in the top ten. The sequenced sample consisted of PBMCs. The clonotype originates from a woman aged 45 to 65 in good health and CMV-seropositive. The J gene is TRBJ1-1, the V gene TRBV18; tentatively, D is TRBD1 (5 bases). The CDR3 loop reads CASSPQGNTEAFF. The DNA for the CDR3 is TGTGCCAGCTCACCCCAGGGGAACACTGAAGCTTTCTTT.